Detailed here is one T cell receptor beta chain. The data were taken from a study of blood T cell repertoires in COVID-19. Study-level information: Sample material is recorded as cDNA or gDNA derived from T cells, B-cell-depleted T cells, or PBMCs.

Original processing methods: Cell counts per sample came from amplifying reference gene primers. The assay was immunoSEQ multiplex PCR, and TCRdb's table has in-frame clones only and misses some. D and trimming were read from the DNA, whereas the V and J calls and clone size are those reported in that table. The sample has under 200,000 clones, roughly 86% seen once; the top ten hold around 2.5%. The TCR was taken from a woman aged 80 or older with COVID-19, enrolled during active disease. Sequenced input: peripheral blood.

The CDR3 protein is CATATRTGKTEAFF. The CDR3 DNA sequence: TGTGCCACCGCAACTCGGACAGGGAAGACTGAAGCTTTCTTT. The J gene is TRBJ1-1, the V gene TRBV19; TRBD1 aligns across 8 bases. After removal of 10 bases from V and 5 bases from J, the junction contained 12 bases not matched to a gene. The CDR3 runs 14 residues. CDR1 is LNHDA, CDR2 SQIVND, per germline (reference sequence).